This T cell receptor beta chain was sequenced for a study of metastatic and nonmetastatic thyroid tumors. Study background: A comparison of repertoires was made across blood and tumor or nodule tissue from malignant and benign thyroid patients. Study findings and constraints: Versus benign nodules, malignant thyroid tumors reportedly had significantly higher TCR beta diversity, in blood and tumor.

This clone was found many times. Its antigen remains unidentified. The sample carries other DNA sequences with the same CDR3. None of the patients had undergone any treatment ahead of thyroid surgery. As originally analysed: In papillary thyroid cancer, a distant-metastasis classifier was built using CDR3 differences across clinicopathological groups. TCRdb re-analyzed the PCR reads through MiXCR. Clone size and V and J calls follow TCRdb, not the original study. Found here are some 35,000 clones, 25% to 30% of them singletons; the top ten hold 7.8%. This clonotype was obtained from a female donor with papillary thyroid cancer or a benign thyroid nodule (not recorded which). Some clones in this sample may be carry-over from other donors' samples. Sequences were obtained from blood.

For the CDR3, the DNA is TGCAGTGCTAGGTTCGGGACAGGGTATGGTCAGCCCCAGCATTTT. Translation gives CSARFGTGYGQPQHF. V and J are TRBV20-1 and TRBJ1-5; 9 nucleotides align to TRBD1. The CDR3 extends over 15 amino acids. Germline CDR1 DFQATT, CDR2 SNEGSKA (reference sequence). The J segment lost 6 bases and the V segment lost 3 bases, leaving 9 bases of the junction unmatched.